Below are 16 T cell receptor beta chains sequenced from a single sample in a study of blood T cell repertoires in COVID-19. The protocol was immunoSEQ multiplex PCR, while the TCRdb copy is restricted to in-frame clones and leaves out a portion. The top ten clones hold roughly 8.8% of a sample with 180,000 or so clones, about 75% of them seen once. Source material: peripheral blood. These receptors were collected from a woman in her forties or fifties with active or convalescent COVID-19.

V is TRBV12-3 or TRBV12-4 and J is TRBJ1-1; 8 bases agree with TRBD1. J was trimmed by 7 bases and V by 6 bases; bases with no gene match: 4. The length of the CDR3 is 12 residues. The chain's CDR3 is CASSLGTGEAFF. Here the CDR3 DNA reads TGTGCCAGCAGCCTGGGGACAGGTGAAGCTTTCTTT.

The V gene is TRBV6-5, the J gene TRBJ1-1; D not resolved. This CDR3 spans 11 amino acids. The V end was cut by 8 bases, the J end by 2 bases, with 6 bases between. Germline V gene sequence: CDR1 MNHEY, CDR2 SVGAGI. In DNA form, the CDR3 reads TGTGCCAGCCAGGCAAACACTGAAGCTTTCTTT. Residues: CASQANTEAFF.

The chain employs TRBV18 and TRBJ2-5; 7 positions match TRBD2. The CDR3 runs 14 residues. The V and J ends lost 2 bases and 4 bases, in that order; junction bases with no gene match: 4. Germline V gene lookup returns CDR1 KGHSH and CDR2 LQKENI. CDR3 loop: CASSPGAGVETQYF. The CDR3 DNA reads TGTGCCAGCTCACCAGGGGCGGGAGTAGAGACCCAGTACTTC.

The DNA for the CDR3 is TGTGCCAGCAGGCCTGGGCCAGCGGACTCAACTAATGAAAAACTGTTTTTT. It codes for CASRPGPADSTNEKLFF. The chain couples TRBV6-2 or TRBV6-3 to TRBJ1-4, with D hard to call. There are 17 residues in the CDR3. Trimming left V 6 bases short and J 0 bases short, with 17 bases between. Germline CDR1 MNHEY, CDR2 SVGEGT.

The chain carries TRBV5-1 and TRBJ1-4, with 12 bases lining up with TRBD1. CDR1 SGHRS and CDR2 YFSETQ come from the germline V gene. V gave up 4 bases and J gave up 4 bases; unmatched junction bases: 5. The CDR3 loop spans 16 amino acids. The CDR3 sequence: CASSRDRGLDNEKLFF. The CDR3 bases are TGCGCCAGCAGCCGGGACAGGGGGCTCGATAATGAAAAACTGTTTTTT. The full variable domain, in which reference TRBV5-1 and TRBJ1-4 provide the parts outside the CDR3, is KAGVTQTPRYLIKTRGQQVTLSCSPISGHRSVSWYQQTPGQGLQFLFEYFSETQRNKGNFPGRFSGRQFSNSRSEMNVSTLELGDSALYLCASSRDRGLDNEKLFFGSGTQLSVL.

The CDR3: CASSLTSGATAETQYF. The CDR3 region has the DNA TGTGCCAGCAGCCTAACTAGCGGGGCAACGGCGGAGACCCAGTACTTC. This chain links TRBV7-2 with TRBJ2-5; TRBD2 matches 10 bases. The CDR3 contains 16 residues. Germline V gene data show CDR1 as SGHTA and CDR2 as FQGNSA. V was clipped by 5 bases and J by 5 bases; unmatched bases: 11.

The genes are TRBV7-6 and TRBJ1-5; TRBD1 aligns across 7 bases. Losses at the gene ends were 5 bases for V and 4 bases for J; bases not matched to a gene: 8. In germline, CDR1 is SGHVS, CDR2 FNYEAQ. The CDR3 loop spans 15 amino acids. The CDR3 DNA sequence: TGTGCCAGCAGCCCAGGAAGGGGGCAAAATCAGCCCCAGCATTTT. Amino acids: CASSPGRGQNQPQHF. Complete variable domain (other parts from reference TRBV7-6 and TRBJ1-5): GAGVSQSPRYKVTKRGQDVALRCDPISGHVSLYWYRQALGQGPEFLTYFNYEAQQDKSGLPNDRFSAERPEGSISTLTIQRTEQRDSAMYRCASSPGRGQNQPQHFGDGTRLSIL.

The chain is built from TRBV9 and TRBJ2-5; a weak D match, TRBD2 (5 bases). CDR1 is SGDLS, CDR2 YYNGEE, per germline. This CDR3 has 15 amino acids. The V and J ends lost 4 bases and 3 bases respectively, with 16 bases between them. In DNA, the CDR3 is TGTGCCAGCAGCCCGGCTTGGGCGGGCGAAGAGACCCAGTACTTC. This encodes CASSPAWAGEETQYF.

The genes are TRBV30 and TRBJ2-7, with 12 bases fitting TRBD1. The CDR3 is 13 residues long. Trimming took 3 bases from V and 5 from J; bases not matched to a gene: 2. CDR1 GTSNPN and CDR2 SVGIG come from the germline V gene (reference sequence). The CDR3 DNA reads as TGTGCCTGGAGCGGGGACAGGGGGCACGAGCAGTACTTC. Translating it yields CAWSGDRGHEQYF.

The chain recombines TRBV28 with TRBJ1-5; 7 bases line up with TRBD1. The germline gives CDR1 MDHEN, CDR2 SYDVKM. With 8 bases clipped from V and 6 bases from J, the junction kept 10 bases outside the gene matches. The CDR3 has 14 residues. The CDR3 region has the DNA TGTGCCAGCGGGAACAGGGGTAAGGGTCAGCCCCAGCATTTT. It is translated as CASGNRGKGQPQHF.

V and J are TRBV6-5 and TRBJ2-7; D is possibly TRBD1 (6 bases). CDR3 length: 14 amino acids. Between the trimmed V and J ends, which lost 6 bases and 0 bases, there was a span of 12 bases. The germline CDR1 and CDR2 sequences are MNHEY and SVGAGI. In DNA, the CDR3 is TGTGCCAGCAGATATGACAGGAGCTCCTACGAGCAGTACTTC. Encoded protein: CASRYDRSSYEQYF.

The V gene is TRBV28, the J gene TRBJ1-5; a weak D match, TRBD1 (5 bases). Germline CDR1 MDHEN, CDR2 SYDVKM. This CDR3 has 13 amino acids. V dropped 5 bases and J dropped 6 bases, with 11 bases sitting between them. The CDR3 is CASSQQVFQPQHF. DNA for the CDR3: TGTGCCAGCAGTCAACAGGTTTTTCAGCCCCAGCATTTT.

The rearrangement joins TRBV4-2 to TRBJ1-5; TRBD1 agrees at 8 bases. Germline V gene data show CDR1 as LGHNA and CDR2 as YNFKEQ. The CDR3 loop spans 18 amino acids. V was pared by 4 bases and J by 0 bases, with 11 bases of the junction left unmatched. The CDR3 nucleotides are TGTGCCAGCAGCCGAGATAGAGAGACAGGGGATAGCAATCAGCCCCAGCATTTT. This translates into CASSRDRETGDSNQPQHF.

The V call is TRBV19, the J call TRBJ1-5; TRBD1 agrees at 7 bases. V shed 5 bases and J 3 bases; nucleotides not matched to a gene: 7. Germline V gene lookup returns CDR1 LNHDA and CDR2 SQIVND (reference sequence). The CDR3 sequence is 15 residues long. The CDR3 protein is CASSLRQGINQPQHF. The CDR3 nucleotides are TGTGCCAGTAGTTTACGACAGGGCATCAATCAGCCCCAGCATTTT.

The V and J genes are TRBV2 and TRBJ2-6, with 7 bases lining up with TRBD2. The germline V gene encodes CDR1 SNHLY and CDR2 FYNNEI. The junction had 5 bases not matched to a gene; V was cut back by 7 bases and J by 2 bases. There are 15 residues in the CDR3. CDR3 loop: CASKRGGPGANVLTF. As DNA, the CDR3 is TGTGCCAGCAAGCGGGGAGGCCCTGGGGCCAACGTCCTGACTTTC.

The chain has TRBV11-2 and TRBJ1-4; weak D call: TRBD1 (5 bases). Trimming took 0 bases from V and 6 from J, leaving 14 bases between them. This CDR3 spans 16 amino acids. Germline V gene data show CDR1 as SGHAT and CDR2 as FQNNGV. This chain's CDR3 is CASSLEGQGLHEKLFF. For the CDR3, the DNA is TGTGCCAGCAGCTTAGAGGGCCAGGGTCTGCATGAAAAACTGTTTTTT. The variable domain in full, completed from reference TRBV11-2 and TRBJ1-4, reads EAGVAQSPRYKIIEKRQSVAFWCNPISGHATLYWYQQILGQGPKLLIQFQNNGVVDDSQLPKDRFSAERLKGVDSTLKIQPAKLEDSAVYLCASSLEGQGLHEKLFFGSGTQLSVL.